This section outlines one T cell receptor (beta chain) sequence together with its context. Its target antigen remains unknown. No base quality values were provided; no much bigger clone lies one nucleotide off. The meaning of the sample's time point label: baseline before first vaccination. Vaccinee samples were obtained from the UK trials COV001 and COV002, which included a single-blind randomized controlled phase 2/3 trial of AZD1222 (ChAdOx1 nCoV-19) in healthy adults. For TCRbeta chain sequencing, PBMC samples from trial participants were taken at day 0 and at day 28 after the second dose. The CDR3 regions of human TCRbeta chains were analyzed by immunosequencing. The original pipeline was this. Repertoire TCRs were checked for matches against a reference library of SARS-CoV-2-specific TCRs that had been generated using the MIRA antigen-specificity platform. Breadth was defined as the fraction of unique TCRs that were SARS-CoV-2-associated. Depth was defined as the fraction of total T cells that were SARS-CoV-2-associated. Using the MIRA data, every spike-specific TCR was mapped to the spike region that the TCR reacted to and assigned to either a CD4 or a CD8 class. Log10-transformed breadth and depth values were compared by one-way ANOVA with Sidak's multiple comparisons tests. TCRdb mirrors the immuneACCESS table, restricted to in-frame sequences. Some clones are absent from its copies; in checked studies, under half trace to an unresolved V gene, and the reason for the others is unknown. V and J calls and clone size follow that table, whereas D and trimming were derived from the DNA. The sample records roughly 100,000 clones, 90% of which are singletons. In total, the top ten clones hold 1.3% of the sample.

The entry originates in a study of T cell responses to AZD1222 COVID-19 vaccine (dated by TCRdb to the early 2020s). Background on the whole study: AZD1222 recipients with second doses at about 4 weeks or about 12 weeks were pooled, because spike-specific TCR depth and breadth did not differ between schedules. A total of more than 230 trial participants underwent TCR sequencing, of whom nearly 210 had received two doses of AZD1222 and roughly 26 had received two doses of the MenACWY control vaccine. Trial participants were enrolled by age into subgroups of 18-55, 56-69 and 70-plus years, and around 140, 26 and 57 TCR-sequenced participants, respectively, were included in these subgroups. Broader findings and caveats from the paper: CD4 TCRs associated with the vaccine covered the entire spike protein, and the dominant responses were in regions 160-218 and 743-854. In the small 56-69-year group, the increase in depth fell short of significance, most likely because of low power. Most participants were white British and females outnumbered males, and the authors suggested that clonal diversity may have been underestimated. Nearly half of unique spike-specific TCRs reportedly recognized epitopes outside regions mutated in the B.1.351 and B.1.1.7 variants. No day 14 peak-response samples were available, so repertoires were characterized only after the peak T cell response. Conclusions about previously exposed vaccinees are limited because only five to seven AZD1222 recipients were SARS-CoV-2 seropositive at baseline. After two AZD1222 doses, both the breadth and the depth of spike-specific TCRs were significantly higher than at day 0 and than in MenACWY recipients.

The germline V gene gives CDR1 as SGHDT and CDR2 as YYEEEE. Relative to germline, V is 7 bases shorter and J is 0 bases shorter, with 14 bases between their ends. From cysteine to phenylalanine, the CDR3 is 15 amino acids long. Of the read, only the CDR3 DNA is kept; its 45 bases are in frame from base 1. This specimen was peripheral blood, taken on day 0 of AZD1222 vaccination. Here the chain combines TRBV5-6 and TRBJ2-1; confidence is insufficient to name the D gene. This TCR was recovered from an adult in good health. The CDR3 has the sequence CASFLGRSSYNEQFF. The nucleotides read TGTGCCAGCTTTCTTGGCCGGAGCTCCTACAATGAGCAGTTCTTC.